One and the same sample provided the 24 T cell receptor beta chains below, sequenced in a study of OX40 agonist ivuxolimab in advanced cancers. Sequenced by immunoSEQ multiplex PCR; TCRdb stores in-frame clones only, minus some. The repertoire consists of around 69,000 clones, with 84% occurring once and the leading ten covering roughly 1.6%. Sequencing was performed on CD4+ or CD8+ T cells sorted from blood, taken in a trial of the OX40 agonist ivuxolimab. Receptor source: an adult with an advanced solid tumor such as melanoma, head and neck, liver or kidney cancer.

The table lists this clone with a few counts. The J gene is TRBJ2-2, the V gene TRBV19; the D gene could be TRBD1 or TRBD2 (5 bases each). V was pared by 7 bases and J by 0 bases, with 15 bases between. This CDR3 comprises 16 residues. The germline gives CDR1 LNHDA, CDR2 SQIVND (reference sequence). The CDR3 loop is CASTMGRDPNTGELFF. CDR3 coding DNA: TGTGCCAGTACCATGGGCAGGGACCCGAACACCGGGGAGCTGTTTTTT.

The chain is built from TRBV5-1 and TRBJ2-4, with TRBD2 as a possible D gene (5 bases). Germline CDR1 and CDR2: SGHRS and YFSETQ. The V and J ends lost 4 bases and 8 bases respectively, with 13 bases between them. This CDR3 spans 13 amino acids. DNA of the CDR3: TGCGCCAGCAGCCCCCGACGGGAAGACATTCAGTACTTC. This translates into CASSPRREDIQYF.

The chain combines TRBV23-1 with TRBJ1-5, with 9 bases matching TRBD1. TRBV23-1 carries the ORF label, with uncertain function. The CDR3 sequence is 14 residues long. Trimming at V came to 5 bases and at J to 6 bases, leaving 5 bases not matched to a gene. Here the CDR3 reads CASSAGQGTQPQHF. The CDR3, as DNA: TGCGCCAGCAGTGCGGGACAGGGTACTCAGCCCCAGCATTTT.

This chain connects TRBV2 to TRBJ1-2; D gene unclear. This CDR3 region has 12 residues. V was clipped by 4 bases and J by 2 bases, with 5 bases between them. The germline gives CDR1 SNHLY, CDR2 FYNNEI. The CDR3 sequence: CASSVLNYGYTF. As DNA, the CDR3 is TGTGCCAGCAGTGTACTGAACTATGGCTACACCTTC.

V gene TRBV29-1 combines with J gene TRBJ2-5, with D maybe TRBD2 (6 bases). Trimming pared 6 bases from V and 5 bases from J, leaving 10 bases between. Germline V CDR1 and CDR2: SQVTM, ANQGSEA. This CDR3 has 11 amino acids. Here the CDR3 DNA reads TGCAGCGTCCCCCGGGGGGAGACCCAGTACTTC. Amino acids: CSVPRGETQYF. The variable domain in full, completed from reference TRBV29-1 and TRBJ2-5, reads SAVISQKPSRDICQRGTSLTIQCQVDSQVTMMFWYRQQPGQSLTLIATANQGSEATYESGFVIDKFPISRPNLTFSTLTVSNMSPEDSSIYLCSVPRGETQYFGPGTRLLVL.

This rearrangement joins TRBV28 to TRBJ2-5, with a weak D call TRBD1 (6 bases). The germline V gene has CDR1 MDHEN and CDR2 SYDVKM. The CDR3 has 15 residues. V dropped 9 bases and J dropped 5 bases, with 22 bases sitting between them. CDR3 nucleotide sequence: TGTGCCAGTAACCTAAGGGGACACCGAGCGGAGACCCAGTACTTC. It is translated as CASNLRGHRAETQYF.

This clone came up once. This sequence joins TRBV10-3 and TRBJ2-2, with TRBD2 matching over 12 bases. There are 19 residues in the CDR3. CDR1 is ENHRY and CDR2 is SYGVKD in the germline V gene. The V and J ends lost 3 bases and 2 bases, in that order; junction bases with no gene match: 10. Here the CDR3 reads CAISDPTGLAGLNTGELFF. In DNA, the CDR3 is TGTGCCATCAGTGATCCAACAGGACTAGCGGGATTAAACACCGGGGAGCTGTTTTTT.

The CDR3 reads CASSKSGAGGFNEQFF. The CDR3 DNA is TGCGCCAGCTCGAAGTCAGGGGCGGGAGGGTTCAATGAGCAGTTCTTC. The genes are TRBV10-1 and TRBJ2-1, with 9 bases aligning to TRBD2. CDR1 and CDR2 (germline): WNHNN, SYGVQD (reference sequence). Trimming cost V 8 bases and J 6 bases; bases outside gene matches: 14. There are 16 residues in the CDR3.

The chain has TRBV11-2 and TRBJ1-4; D is perhaps TRBD1 (6 bases). The CDR3 length is 15 residues. The germline V gene encodes CDR1 SGHAT and CDR2 FQNNGV. V was shortened by 5 bases and J by 8 bases, with 18 bases between the two germline ends. The CDR3 spells CASSPNTRGREKLFF. CDR3 DNA: TGTGCCAGCAGCCCAAATACCCGGGGGCGGGAAAAACTGTTTTTT. The full variable domain, completed using reference TRBV11-2 and TRBJ1-4, is EAGVAQSPRYKIIEKRQSVAFWCNPISGHATLYWYQQILGQGPKLLIQFQNNGVVDDSQLPKDRFSAERLKGVDSTLKIQPAKLEDSAVYLCASSPNTRGREKLFFGSGTQLSVL.

DNA for the CDR3: TGTGCCAGCAGGCCGGGACTCAGAGGGGAAAAACTGTTTTTT. Translating gives CASRPGLRGEKLFF. The V gene is TRBV21-1, the J gene TRBJ1-4. TRBV21-1 has pseudogene status. The CDR3 contains 14 residues.

V is TRBV29-1 and J is TRBJ2-5, with D possibly matching TRBD1 (6 bases). With 6 bases removed from V and 6 bases from J, the gap between germline ends came to 17 bases. The CDR3 covers 13 residues. CDR1 is SQVTM, CDR2 ANQGSEA, per germline. The CDR3 sequence: CSVPLGGGQTQYF. Written as DNA, the CDR3 is TGCAGCGTCCCCCTTGGGGGCGGGCAGACCCAGTACTTC.

The rearrangement joins TRBV27 to TRBJ2-1; perhaps TRBD1 as D (6 bases). Trimming took off 3 bases at V and 15 bases at J, with 15 bases between the two ends. The CDR3 sequence is 12 residues long. Germline CDR1 and CDR2: MNHEY and SMNVEV (reference sequence). CDR3 residues: CASSFSGRTAFF. The CDR3 DNA follows: TGTGCCAGCAGTTTTTCCGGGCGGACAGCGTTCTTC.

The chain joins TRBV27 to TRBJ2-6, with a possible D match to TRBD2 (5 bases). V dropped 5 bases and J dropped 1 base, with 9 bases sitting between them. Germline V lookup: CDR1 MNHEY, CDR2 SMNVEV (reference sequence). CDR3 length: 15 amino acids. CDR3 loop: CASSLTGSGANVLTF. For the CDR3, the DNA is TGTGCCAGCAGTCTCACGGGGTCTGGGGCCAACGTCCTGACTTTC. Full variable domain (missing parts from reference TRBV27 and TRBJ2-6): EAQVTQNPRYLITVTGKKLTVTCSQNMNHEYMSWYRQDPGLGLRQIYYSMNVEVTDKGDVPEGYKVSRKEKRNFPLILESPSPNQTSLYFCASSLTGSGANVLTFGAGSRLTVL.

The CDR3 sequence: CASSFQDAYNEQFF. The CDR3 DNA reads TGTGCCAGCAGCTTCCAGGACGCGTACAATGAGCAGTTCTTC. The chain carries TRBV7-8 and TRBJ2-1; D uncertain. Trimming left V 3 bases short and J 4 bases short, with 10 bases between. The CDR3 has 14 residues. The germline V gene has CDR1 SGHVS and CDR2 FQNEAQ.

The J gene is TRBJ2-7, the V gene TRBV12-5, with D possibly matching TRBD1 (5 bases). The CDR3 has 14 amino acids. The V and J ends lost 0 bases and 6 bases respectively, with 12 bases between them. Germline assignment: CDR1 LGHNT and CDR2 FRNRAP. The CDR3: CASGLVQGESEQYF. CDR3 nucleotides: TGTGCTAGTGGTTTGGTACAAGGGGAAAGCGAGCAGTACTTC.

The chain recombines TRBV2 with TRBJ1-6; 9 nucleotides agree with TRBD1. The V segment lost 5 bases and the J segment 6 bases; nucleotides outside the gene matches: 2. This CDR3 is built from 14 residues. Per germline, CDR1 SNHLY and CDR2 FYNNEI. The CDR3 coding sequence is TGTGCCAGCAGTAGGACAGGGGTTAATTCACCCCTCCACTTT. Its translation: CASSRTGVNSPLHF.

V is TRBV10-3 and J is TRBJ2-1; TRBD1 aligns across 9 bases. Trimming cost V 11 bases and J 4 bases; bases outside gene matches: 9. Germline-derived CDR1 and CDR2 are ENHRY and SYGVKD. The CDR3 loop spans 14 amino acids. CDR3 amino acids: CASLPGQGYNEQFF. The CDR3 nucleotides read TGTGCCTCACTCCCCGGACAGGGGTACAATGAGCAGTTCTTC.

V usage is TRBV9 and J usage is TRBJ1-1; D is unclear. The CDR3 is 15 residues long. The germline V and J ends were trimmed by 0 bases and 1 base, with 10 bases remaining between them. CDR1 SGDLS and CDR2 YYNGEE come from the germline V gene. The CDR3: CASSVVGSPNTEAFF. The DNA for the CDR3 is TGTGCCAGCAGCGTAGTCGGGAGCCCGAACACTGAAGCTTTCTTT.

This clone was seen only once. This chain joins TRBV5-1 and TRBJ2-5, with no clear D. This CDR3 is 13 amino acids long. Looked up from germline, CDR1 is SGHRS and CDR2 is YFSETQ. Trimming left V 0 bases short and J 5 bases short, with 8 bases between. Here the CDR3 reads CASSLAGWETQYF. The CDR3 DNA reads TGCGCCAGCAGCTTGGCCGGGTGGGAGACCCAGTACTTC.

The V and J genes are TRBV28 and TRBJ2-7, with D perhaps matching TRBD1 or TRBD2 (5 bases each). V lost 6 bases to trimming and J lost 2 bases, with 11 bases between them. The CDR3 is made up of 13 amino acids. CDR1 and CDR2 (germline): MDHEN, SYDVKM. Here the CDR3 DNA reads TGTGCCAGCAGATTGGGACGGCCCTACGAGCAGTACTTC. It is translated as CASRLGRPYEQYF. The variable domain in full, with the rest retrieved from reference TRBV28 and TRBJ2-7, is DVKVTQSSRYLVKRTGEKVFLECVQDMDHENMFWYRQDPGLGLRLIYFSYDVKMKEKGDIPEGYSVSREKKERFSLILESASTNQTSMYLCASRLGRPYEQYFGPGTRLTVT.

The chain uses TRBV30 and TRBJ1-1; D is perhaps TRBD1 (6 bases). The germline V gene encodes CDR1 GTSNPN and CDR2 SVGIG (reference sequence). The CDR3 is made up of 14 amino acids. Trimming stripped 3 bases from V and 1 base from J, with 12 bases between. The CDR3 DNA reads TGTGCCTGGAGAAACAGGGTGACGAACACTGAAGCTTTCTTT. This gives the protein CAWRNRVTNTEAFF.

This CDR3 reads CASSAPSRPSGNTIYF. In DNA form, the CDR3 reads TGTGCCAGCAGCGCCCCCAGCCGGCCGTCTGGAAACACCATATATTTT. The rearrangement joins TRBV7-2 to TRBJ1-3; D is unclear. V lost 5 bases and J lost 1, with 15 bases in between. The CDR3 runs 16 residues. The germline gives CDR1 SGHTA, CDR2 FQGNSA.

The chain recombines TRBV9 with TRBJ2-3; 10 nucleotides align to TRBD2. Trimming cost V 2 bases and J 5 bases; bases outside gene matches: 8. The CDR3 contains 16 residues. Germline CDR1 SGDLS, CDR2 YYNGEE. The CDR3 spells CASSVLLAGRVDTQYF. CDR3 nucleotides: TGTGCCAGCAGCGTTTTACTAGCGGGAAGAGTAGATACGCAGTATTTT. Based on the CDR3 plus reference TRBV9 and TRBJ2-3, the full variable domain is DSGVTQTPKHLITATGQRVTLRCSPRSGDLSVYWYQQSLDQGLQFLIQYYNGEERAKGNILERFSAQQFPDLHSELNLSSLELGDSALYFCASSVLLAGRVDTQYFGPGTRLTVL.

The chain recombines TRBV9 with TRBJ2-7; 8 bases align to TRBD1. The germline V gene encodes CDR1 SGDLS and CDR2 YYNGEE. The junction had 9 bases not matched to a gene; V was cut back by 4 bases and J by 3 bases. This CDR3 region has 15 residues. The CDR3 spells CASSPDAGGIYEQYF. The CDR3 DNA reads as TGTGCCAGCAGCCCCGACGCAGGGGGCATCTACGAGCAGTACTTC.